Each of the 10 T cell receptor beta chains below was sequenced from the same sample in a study of T cells expressing NK-cell markers (dated by TCRdb to 2018 to 2020). Library construction relied on 5' RACE. TCRdb shows the sequencer as Illumina HiSeq 2000. TCRdb reprocessed the sequencing reads and holds a single record per CDR3 protein sequence, with no DNA. The sample's table lists a count of 450,000 to 600,000 distinct CDR3 sequences. The top ten clones comprise roughly 3.4% of the sample. The sample was blood T cells: a sorted CD56 or NKG2C T cell subset, CD4+ or CD8+ T cells, or bulk PBMC T cells (not recorded which). The receptor set was obtained from a man between 18 and 29 years old in good health. Donor details come from another sample of the same person, matched by shared clones.

This CDR3 reads CASSLGRDSYEQYF. The chain links TRBV21-1 to TRBJ2-7. TRBV21-1 is designated a pseudogene. The CDR3 covers 14 residues.

CDR3 residues: CSAGDRGQFHEQFF. The chain uses TRBV20-1 and TRBJ2-1; TCRdb outputs TRBD1, but without DNA this stays unchecked. CDR1 is DFQATT, CDR2 SNEGSKA, per germline (reference sequence). This CDR3 is 14 amino acids long.

CDR3 loop: CASSDVGSYNEQFF. The V and J genes are TRBV25-1 and TRBJ2-1. The CDR3 sequence is 14 residues long. From germline, CDR1 is MGHDK and CDR2 SYGVNS.

This sequence joins TRBV6-2 or TRBV6-3 and TRBJ2-2; without DNA, the TCRdb call of TRBD1 cannot be checked. This CDR3 is 15 amino acids long. CDR1 MNHEY and CDR2 SVGEGT come from the germline V gene. CDR3: CASGNRGVNTGELFF.

The chain couples TRBV7-2 to TRBJ2-6; TCRdb lists TRBD1, though no DNA is available to test this call. The CDR3 contains 17 residues. CDR1 is SGHTA, CDR2 FQGNSA, per germline. The CDR3 reads CASSFSDSISGANVLTF.

V and J are TRBV24-1 and TRBJ2-1. Germline V CDR1 and CDR2: KGHDR, SFDVKD. The CDR3 runs 12 residues. The CDR3 spells CATSDFRYGRFF.

V gene TRBV30 combines with J gene TRBJ2-7. This CDR3 is 12 amino acids long. Germline CDR1 GTSNPN, CDR2 SVGIG (reference sequence). CDR3 sequence: CAWTGGDYEQYF.

The chain carries TRBV7-6 and TRBJ2-3; TCRdb outputs TRBD1, but without DNA this stays unchecked. Germline assignment: CDR1 SGHVS and CDR2 FNYEAQ. The CDR3 is made up of 16 amino acids. The CDR3 loop reads CASSPRTGGAPDTQYF.

The chain joins TRBV20-1 to TRBJ2-1. This CDR3 comprises 17 residues. CDR1 and CDR2 from the germline V gene are DFQATT and SNEGSKA (reference sequence). This CDR3 reads CSARALSSGSSYNEQFF.

J is TRBJ2-6 and V is TRBV6-1; TCRdb outputs TRBD2, but without DNA this stays unchecked. The CDR3 has 16 residues. CDR1 and CDR2 (germline): MNHNS, SASEGT. This CDR3 reads CASREGLAQGFGVLTF.